This T cell receptor beta chain was profiled in a study of blood T cell repertoires in COVID-19 (TCRdb year 2020). Some background on the complete study: Collaborator samples came from the United States, Italy and Spain and covered acute and convalescent phases of COVID-19. The material from the prospective study consisted of cDNA or gDNA derived from T cells, B-cell-depleted T cells, or PBMCs. The dataset comprised deeply sampled blood TCRbeta repertoires from subjects exposed to, actively infected with, or recovered from COVID-19. The repertoires were made available in a free public database intended to serve as a resource for research on the immune response to SARS-CoV-2. The samples were drawn from the first 160 participants of the ongoing ImmuneRACE study and from under 1,500 subjects provided by 6 global collaborators. Sample metadata almost always included a de-identified subject ID, COVID-19 status, age in years and sex. Where available, HLA class I and class II types were taken from metadata supplied by the sample provider and were not determined by assay-based typing. The study at large found these results: The quantity of clinical and demographic metadata differed by source and by participant and was supplied without curation.

Comments on this clone: This receptor's antigen is unknown. Per-nucleotide qualities are absent, and no much larger clonotype sits a single base away.

The immunoSEQ Assay, a bias-controlled multiplex PCR, was used to amplify TCRbeta CDR3 regions from genomic DNA. Under the source paper's analysis protocol: The number of nucleated cells in each sample was estimated from the amplification of reference gene primers within the assay. To quantify the absolute abundance of each unique TCRbeta CDR3 rearrangement, sequence reads were collapsed and filtered. For each sample, productive Simpson clonality was calculated as the square root of Simpson's diversity index across productive rearrangements. TCRdb carries this immuneACCESS record with in-frame sequences only. Its versions omit some clonotypes, under half of them owing to an unresolved V gene in the studies checked, with the rest unexplained. V, J and clone size were drawn from that table, and D and trimming were deduced from the DNA. This sample is represented by more than 50,000 clones; roughly 87% of them were singletons. Jointly, the top ten make up around 5% of the sample.

Each collaborating institution followed its own protocols to collect whole blood in K2EDTA tubes. For TCRbeta analysis, collaborators shipped samples as frozen whole blood, isolated PBMCs, or DNA extracted from either of those sample types. Sequencing was done on a sample of peripheral blood. This receptor was identified in a man aged 55 to 70 with active COVID-19.

The CDR3 region: CASSSRQGVDSYEQYF. The nucleotide sequence reads as follows: TGTGCCAGCAGCAGCAGACAGGGGGTGGACTCCTACGAGCAGTACTTC. This sequence uses TRBV7-9 and TRBJ2-7, with 9 junctional bases fitting TRBD1. Trimmed from V: 5 bases; trimmed from J: 0 bases; junction bases lacking a gene match: 8. The germline V gene encodes CDR1 SEHNR and CDR2 FQNEAQ (reference sequence). The CDR3 contains 16 residues, cysteine and phenylalanine counted. CDR3 DNA is the only sequence kept; it has 48 bases, read in frame from the first base.